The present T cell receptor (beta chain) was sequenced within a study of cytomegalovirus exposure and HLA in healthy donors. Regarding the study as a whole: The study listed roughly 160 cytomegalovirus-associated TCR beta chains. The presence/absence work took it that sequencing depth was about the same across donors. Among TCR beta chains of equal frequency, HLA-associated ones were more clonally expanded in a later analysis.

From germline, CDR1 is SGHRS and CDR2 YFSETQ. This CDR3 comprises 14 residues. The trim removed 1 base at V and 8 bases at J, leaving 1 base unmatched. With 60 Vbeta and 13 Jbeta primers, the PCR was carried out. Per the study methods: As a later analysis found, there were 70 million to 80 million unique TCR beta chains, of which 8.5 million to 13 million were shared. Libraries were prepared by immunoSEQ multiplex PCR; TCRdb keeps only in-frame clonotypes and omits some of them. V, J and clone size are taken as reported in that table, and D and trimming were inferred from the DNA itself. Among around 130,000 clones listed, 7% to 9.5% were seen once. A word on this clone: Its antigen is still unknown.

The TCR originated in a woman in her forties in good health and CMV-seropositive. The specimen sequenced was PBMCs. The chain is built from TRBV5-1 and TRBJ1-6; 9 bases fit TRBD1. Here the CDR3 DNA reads TGCGCCAGCAGCTTGACAGGGGGCTATTCACCCCTCCACTTT. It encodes CASSLTGGYSPLHF.